This TCR beta chain appears in the sequencing data of a study of shared clonotypes between healthy human individuals. Whole-study results and caveats: Sharing of clonotypes among donors was expected to vary with sequencing depth.

At the deep level, the assay was run. Per the original data handling: Filtering differed since immunoSEQ provided only junctions, with no quality scores. Generated by immunoSEQ multiplex PCR, the TCRdb table keeps only in-frame clones and is missing some. Clone size and V and J calls were adopted from that table, with D and trimming inferred from the DNA. The sample records roughly 500,000 clones, about 82% being singletons. V was cut by 1 base and J by 15 bases, with 22 bases left in between. Germline loops: CDR1 MDHEN, CDR2 SYDVKM. The CDR3 length is 15 residues. Adults of Caucasian background living in Nashville, Tennessee made up all donors. Only a few counts were recorded for this clone. Its cognate antigen is unknown.

The specimen sequenced was PBMCs. The rearrangement links TRBV28 to TRBJ2-1, with D maybe TRBD2 (6 bases). The clonotype originates from a woman aged 40 to 50 in good health. Some clones in this sample may be carry-over from other donors' samples. CDR3 in DNA: TGTGCCAGCAGTTTATCAGGTCCTGGCGGGGCTCTAGGGTTCTTC. Translated: CASSLSGPGGALGFF.